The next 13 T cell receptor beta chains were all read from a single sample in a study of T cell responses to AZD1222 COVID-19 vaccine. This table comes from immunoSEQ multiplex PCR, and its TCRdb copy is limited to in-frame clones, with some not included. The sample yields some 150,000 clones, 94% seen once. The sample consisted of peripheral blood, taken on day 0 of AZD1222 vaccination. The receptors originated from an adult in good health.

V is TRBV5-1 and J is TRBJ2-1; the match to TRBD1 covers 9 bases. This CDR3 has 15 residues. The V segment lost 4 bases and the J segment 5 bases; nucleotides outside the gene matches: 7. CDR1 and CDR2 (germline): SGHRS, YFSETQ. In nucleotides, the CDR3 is TGCGCCAGCAGCGGGGGACAGGGAGGCCACAATGAGCAGTTCTTC. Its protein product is CASSGGQGGHNEQFF.

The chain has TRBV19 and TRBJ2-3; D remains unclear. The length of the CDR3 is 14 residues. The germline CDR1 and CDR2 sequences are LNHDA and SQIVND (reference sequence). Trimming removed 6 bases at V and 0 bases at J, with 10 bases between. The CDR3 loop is CASSPAPSTDTQYF. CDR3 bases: TGTGCCAGTAGCCCGGCCCCCAGCACAGATACGCAGTATTTT.

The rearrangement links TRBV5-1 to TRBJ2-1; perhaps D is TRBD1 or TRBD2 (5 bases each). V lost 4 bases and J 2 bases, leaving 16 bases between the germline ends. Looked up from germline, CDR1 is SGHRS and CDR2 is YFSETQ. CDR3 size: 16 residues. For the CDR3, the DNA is TGCGCCAGCAGCGACCCTAGGGGAGCCCCCTACAATGAGCAGTTCTTC. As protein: CASSDPRGAPYNEQFF.

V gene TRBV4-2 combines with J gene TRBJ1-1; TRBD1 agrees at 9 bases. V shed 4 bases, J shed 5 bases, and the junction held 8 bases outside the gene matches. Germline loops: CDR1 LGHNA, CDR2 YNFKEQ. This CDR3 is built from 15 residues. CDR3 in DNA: TGTGCCAGCAGCCCTCGGACAGGGGCCATTACTGAAGCTTTCTTT. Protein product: CASSPRTGAITEAFF.

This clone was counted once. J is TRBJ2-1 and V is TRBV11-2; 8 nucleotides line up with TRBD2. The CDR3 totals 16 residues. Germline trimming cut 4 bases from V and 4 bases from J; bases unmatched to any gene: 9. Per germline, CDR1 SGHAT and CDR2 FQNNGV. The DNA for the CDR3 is TGTGCCAGCAGCTCGTGGAGCGGGAGCGGGTACAATGAGCAGTTCTTC. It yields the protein CASSSWSGSGYNEQFF.

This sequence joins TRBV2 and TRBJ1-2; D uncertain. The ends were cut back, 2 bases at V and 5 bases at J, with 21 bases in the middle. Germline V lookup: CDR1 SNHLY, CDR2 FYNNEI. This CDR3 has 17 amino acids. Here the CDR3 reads CASSESIGQAFRYGYTF. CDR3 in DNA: TGTGCCAGCAGTGAAAGTATAGGCCAGGCATTTAGGTATGGCTACACCTTC.

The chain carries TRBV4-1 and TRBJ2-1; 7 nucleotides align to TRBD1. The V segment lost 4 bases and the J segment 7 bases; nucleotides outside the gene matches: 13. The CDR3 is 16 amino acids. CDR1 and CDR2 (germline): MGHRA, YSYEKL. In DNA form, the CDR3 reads TGCGCCAGCAGCCTCCTTACAGGACTCAGGGGGAATGAGCAGTTCTTC. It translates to CASSLLTGLRGNEQFF.

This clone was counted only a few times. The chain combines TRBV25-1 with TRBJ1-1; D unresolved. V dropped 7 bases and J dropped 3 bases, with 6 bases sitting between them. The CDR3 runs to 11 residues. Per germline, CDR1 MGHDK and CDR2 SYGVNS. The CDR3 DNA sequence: TGTGCCAGCATGGGGTACACTGAAGCTTTCTTT. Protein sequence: CASMGYTEAFF. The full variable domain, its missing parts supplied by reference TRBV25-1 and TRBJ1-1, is EADIYQTPRYLVIGTGKKITLECSQTMGHDKMYWYQQDPGMELHLIHYSYGVNSTEKGDLSSESTVSRIRTEHFPLTLESARPSHTSQYLCASMGYTEAFFGQGTRLTVV.

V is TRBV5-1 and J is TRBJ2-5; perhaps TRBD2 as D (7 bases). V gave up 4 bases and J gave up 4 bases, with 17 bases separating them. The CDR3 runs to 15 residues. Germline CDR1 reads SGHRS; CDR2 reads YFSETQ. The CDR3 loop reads CASSPGGGRTETQYF. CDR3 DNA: TGCGCCAGCAGCCCTGGGGGGGGGCGCACAGAGACCCAGTACTTC.

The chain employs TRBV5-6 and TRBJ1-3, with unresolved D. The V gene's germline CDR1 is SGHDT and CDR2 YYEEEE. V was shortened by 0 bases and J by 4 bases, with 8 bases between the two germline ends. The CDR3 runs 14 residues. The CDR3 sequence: CASSLVQTGNTIYF. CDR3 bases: TGTGCCAGCAGCTTGGTGCAGACCGGAAACACCATATATTTT.

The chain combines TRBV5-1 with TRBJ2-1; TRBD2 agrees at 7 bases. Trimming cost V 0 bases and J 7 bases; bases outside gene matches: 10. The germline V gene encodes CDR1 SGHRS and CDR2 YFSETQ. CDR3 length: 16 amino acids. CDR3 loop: CASSLASGGSFNEQFF. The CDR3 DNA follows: TGCGCCAGCAGCTTGGCCAGTGGCGGGAGTTTTAATGAGCAGTTCTTC.

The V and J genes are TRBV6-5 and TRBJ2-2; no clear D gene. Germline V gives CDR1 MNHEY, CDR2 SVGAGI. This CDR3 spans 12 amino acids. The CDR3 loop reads CGVAGLTGELFF. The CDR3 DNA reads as TGTGGTGTGGCCGGCCTTACCGGGGAGCTGTTTTTT.

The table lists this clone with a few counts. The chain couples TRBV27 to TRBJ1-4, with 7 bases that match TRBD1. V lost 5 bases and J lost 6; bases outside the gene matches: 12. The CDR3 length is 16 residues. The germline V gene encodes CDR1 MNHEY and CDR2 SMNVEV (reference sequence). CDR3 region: CASSPHGTTGDEKLFF. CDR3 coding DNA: TGTGCCAGCAGTCCTCACGGAACCACAGGGGATGAAAAACTGTTTTTT.